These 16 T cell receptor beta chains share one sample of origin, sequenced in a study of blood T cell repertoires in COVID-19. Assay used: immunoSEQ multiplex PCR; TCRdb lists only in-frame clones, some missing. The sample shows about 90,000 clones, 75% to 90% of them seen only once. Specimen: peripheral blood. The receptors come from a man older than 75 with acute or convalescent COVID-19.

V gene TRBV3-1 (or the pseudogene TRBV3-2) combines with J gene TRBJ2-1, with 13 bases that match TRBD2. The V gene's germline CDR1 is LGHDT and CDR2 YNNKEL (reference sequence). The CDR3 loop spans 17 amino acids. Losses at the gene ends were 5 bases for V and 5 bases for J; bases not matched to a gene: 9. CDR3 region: CASSDPGTSGTDNEQFF. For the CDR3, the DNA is TGTGCCAGCAGCGACCCCGGGACTAGCGGGACCGACAATGAGCAGTTCTTC.

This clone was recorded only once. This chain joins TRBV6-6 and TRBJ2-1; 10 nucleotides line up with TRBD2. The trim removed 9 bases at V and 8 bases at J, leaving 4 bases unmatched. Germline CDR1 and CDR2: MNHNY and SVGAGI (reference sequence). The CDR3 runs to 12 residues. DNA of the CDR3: TGTGCCAGTAGGCTAGCGGGAGATGAGCAGTTCTTC. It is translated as CASRLAGDEQFF.

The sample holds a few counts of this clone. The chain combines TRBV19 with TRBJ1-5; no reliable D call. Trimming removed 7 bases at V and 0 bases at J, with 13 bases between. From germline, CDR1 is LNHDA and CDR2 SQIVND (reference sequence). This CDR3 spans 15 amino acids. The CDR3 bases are TGTGCCAGTACCATAAGGACTAATAGCAATCAGCCCCAGCATTTT. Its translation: CASTIRTNSNQPQHF.

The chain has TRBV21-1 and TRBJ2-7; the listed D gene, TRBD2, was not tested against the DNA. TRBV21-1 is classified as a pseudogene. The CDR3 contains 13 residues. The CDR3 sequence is CASSKKEVYEQYF. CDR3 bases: TGTGCCAGCAGCAAGAAGGAGGTCTACGAGCAGTACTTC.

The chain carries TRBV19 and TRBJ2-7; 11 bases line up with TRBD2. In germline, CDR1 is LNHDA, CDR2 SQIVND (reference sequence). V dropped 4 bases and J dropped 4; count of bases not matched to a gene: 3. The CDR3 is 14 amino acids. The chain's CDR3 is CASSRTSGLYEQYF. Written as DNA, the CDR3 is TGTGCCAGTAGTAGGACTAGCGGGTTGTACGAGCAGTACTTC.

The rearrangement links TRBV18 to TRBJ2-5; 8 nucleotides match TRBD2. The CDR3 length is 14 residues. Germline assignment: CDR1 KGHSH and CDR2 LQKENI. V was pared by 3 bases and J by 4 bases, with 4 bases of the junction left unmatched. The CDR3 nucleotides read TGTGCCAGCTCACCTAGCGGGAACCCAGAGACCCAGTACTTC. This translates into CASSPSGNPETQYF.

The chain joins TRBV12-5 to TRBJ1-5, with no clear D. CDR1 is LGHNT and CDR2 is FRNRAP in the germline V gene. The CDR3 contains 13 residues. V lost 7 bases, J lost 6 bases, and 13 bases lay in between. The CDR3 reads CASAPEWSQPQHF. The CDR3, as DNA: TGTGCTAGTGCCCCGGAGTGGTCTCAGCCCCAGCATTTT.

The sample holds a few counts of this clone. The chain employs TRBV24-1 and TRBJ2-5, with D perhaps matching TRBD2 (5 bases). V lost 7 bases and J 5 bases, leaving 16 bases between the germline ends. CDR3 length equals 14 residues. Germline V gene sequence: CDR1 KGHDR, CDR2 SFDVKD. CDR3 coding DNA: TGTGCCACCAGGGGCCCTGGCCGAGGGGAGACCCAGTACTTC. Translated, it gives CATRGPGRGETQYF.

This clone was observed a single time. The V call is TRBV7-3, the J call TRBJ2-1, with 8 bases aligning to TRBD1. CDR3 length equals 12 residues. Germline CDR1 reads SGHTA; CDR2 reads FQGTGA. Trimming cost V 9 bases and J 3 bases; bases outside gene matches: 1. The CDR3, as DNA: TGTGCCAGTGGACAGGGCTACAATGAGCAGTTCTTC. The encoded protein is CASGQGYNEQFF.

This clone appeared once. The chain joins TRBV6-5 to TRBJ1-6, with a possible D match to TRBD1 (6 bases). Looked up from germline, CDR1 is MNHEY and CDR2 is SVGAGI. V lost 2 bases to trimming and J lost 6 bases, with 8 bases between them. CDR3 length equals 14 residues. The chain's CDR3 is CASSYRGGNSPLHF. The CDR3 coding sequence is TGTGCCAGCAGTTACAGGGGGGGTAATTCACCCCTCCACTTT.

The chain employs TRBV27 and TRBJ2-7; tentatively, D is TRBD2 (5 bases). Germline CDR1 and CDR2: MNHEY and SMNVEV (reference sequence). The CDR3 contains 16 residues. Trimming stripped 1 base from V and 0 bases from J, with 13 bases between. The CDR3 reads CASSLFGLASSYEQYF. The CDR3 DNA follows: TGTGCCAGCAGTTTATTTGGACTCGCGAGCTCCTACGAGCAGTACTTC.

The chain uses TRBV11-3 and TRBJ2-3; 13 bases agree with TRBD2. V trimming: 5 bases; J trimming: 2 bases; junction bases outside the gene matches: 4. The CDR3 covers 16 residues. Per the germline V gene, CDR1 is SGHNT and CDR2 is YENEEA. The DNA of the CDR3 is TGTGCCAGCAGCCTGGGACTAGCGGGATCCACAGATACGCAGTATTTT. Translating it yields CASSLGLAGSTDTQYF.

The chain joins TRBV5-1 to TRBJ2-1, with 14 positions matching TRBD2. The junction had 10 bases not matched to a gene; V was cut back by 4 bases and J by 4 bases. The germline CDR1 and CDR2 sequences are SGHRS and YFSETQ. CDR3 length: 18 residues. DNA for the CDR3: TGCGCCAGCAGCCGGGGACTAGCGGGAGCGGGCGGGTACAATGAGCAGTTCTTC. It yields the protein CASSRGLAGAGGYNEQFF.

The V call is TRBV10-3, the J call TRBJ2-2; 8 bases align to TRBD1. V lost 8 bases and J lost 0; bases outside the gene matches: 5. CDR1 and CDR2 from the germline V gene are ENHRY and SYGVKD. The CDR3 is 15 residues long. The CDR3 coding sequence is TGTGCCATCGGGGGGACAGGCACGAACACCGGGGAGCTGTTTTTT. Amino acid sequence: CAIGGTGTNTGELFF.

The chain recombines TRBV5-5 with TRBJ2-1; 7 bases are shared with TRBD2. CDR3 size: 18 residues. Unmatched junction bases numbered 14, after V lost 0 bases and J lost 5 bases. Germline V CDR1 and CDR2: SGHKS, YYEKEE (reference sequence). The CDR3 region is CASSLAQFSYRGDNEQFF. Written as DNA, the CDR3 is TGTGCCAGCAGCTTGGCTCAGTTCTCTTACCGGGGGGACAATGAGCAGTTCTTC.

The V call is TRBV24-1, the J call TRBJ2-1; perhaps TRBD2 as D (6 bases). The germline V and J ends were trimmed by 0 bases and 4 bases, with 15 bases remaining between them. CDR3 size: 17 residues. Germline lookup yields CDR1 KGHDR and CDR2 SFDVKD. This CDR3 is CATSDLKLATVYNEQFF. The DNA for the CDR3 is TGTGCCACCAGTGATTTGAAACTAGCCACTGTATACAATGAGCAGTTCTTC.